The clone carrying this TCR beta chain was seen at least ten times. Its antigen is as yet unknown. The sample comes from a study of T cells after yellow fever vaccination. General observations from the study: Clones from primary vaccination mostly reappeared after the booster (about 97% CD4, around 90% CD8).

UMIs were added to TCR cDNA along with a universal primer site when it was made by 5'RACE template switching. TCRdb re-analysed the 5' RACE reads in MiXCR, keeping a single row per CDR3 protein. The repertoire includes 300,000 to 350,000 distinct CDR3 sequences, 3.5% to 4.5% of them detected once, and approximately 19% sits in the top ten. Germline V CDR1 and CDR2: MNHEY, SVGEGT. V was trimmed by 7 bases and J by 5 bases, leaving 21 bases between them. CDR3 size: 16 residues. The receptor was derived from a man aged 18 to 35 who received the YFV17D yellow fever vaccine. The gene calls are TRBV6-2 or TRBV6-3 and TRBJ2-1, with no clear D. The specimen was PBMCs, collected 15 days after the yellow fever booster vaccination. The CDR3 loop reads CASTENSGSSHNEQFF. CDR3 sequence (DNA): TGTGCCAGCACCGAAAATTCCGGGTCTTCCCACAATGAGCAGTTCTTC.